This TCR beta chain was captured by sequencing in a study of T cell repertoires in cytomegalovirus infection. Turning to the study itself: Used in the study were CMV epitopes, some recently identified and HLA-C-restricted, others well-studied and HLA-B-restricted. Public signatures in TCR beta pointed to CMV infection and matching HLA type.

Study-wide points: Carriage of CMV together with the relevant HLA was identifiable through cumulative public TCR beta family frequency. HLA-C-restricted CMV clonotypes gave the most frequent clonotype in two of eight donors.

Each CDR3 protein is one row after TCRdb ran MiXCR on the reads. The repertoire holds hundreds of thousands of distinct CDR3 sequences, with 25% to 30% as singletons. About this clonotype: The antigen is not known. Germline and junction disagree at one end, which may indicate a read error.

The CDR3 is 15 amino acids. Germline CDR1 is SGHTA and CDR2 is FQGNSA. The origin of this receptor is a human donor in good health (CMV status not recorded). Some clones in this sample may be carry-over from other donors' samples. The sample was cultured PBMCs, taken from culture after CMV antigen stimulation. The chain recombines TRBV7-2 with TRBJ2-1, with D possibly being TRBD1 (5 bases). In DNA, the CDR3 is TGTGCCAGCAGCCTCTCCAGGGCCTTTTCGAATGTGCAGTTCTTC. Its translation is CASSLSRAFSNVQFF.